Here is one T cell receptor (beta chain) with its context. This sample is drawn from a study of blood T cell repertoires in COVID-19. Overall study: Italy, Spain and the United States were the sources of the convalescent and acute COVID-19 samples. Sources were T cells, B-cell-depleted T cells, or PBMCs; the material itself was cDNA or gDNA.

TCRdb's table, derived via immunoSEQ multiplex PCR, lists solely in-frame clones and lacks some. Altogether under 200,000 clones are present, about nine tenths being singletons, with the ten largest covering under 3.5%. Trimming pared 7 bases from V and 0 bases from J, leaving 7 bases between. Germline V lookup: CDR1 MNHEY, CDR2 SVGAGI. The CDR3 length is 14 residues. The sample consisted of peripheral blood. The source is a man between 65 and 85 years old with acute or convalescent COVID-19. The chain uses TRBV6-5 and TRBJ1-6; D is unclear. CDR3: CASTLSSYNSPLHF. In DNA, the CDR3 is TGTGCCAGCACCCTGAGCTCCTATAATTCACCCCTCCACTTT.